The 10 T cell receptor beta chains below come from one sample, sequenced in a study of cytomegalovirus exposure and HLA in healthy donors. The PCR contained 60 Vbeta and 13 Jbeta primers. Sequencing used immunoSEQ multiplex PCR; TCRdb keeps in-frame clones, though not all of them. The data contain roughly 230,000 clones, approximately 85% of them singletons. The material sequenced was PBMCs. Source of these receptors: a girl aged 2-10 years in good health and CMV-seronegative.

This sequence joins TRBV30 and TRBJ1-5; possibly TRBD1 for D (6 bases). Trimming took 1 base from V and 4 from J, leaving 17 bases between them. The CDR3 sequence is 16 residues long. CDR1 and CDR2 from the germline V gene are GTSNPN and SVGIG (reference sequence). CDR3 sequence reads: CAWSAWEGHLNQPQHF. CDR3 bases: TGTGCCTGGAGTGCCTGGGAGGGACACTTAAATCAGCCCCAGCATTTT.

The CDR3, as DNA: TGTGCCAGTAGCGACCGGGCCGGGGTGCCAATCATGCCCCAGCATTTT. Its protein is CASSDRAGVPIMPQHF. The V call is TRBV19, the J call TRBJ1-5; D is undetermined. Trimming took off 6 bases at V and 9 bases at J, with 24 bases between the two ends. Germline assignment: CDR1 LNHDA and CDR2 SQIVND (reference sequence). This CDR3 has 16 residues.

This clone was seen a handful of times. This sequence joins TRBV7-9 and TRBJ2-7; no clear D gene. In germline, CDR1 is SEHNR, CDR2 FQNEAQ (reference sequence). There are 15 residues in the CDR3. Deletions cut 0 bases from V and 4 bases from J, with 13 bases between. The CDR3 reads CASSLATDSYYEQYF. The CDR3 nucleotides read TGTGCCAGCAGCTTAGCCACCGACTCGTATTACGAGCAGTACTTC.

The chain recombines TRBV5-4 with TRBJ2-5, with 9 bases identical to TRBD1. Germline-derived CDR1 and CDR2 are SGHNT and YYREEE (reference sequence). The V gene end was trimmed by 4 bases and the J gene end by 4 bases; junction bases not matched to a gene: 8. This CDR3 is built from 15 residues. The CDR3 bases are TGTGCCAGCAGCCCCCAGAACAGGGGGCGAGAGACCCAGTACTTC. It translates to CASSPQNRGRETQYF.

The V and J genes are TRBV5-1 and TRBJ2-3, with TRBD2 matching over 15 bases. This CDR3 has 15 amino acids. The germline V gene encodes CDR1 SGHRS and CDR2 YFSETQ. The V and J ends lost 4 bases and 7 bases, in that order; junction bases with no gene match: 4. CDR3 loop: CASSPGLAGGYTQYF. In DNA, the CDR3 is TGCGCCAGCAGCCCGGGACTAGCGGGAGGATATACGCAGTATTTT.

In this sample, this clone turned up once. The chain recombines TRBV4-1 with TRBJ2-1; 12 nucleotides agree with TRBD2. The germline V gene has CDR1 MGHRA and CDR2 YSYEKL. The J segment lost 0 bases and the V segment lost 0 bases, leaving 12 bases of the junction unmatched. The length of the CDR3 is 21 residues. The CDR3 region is CASSQEPPGLAGQSSYNEQFF. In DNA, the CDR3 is TGCGCCAGCAGCCAAGAGCCCCCGGGACTAGCGGGCCAAAGCTCCTACAATGAGCAGTTCTTC.

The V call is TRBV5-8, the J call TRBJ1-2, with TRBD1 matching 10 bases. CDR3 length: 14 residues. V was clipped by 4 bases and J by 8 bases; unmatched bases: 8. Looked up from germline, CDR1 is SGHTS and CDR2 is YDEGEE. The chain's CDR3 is CASSPDRGLKGYTF. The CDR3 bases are TGTGCCAGCAGCCCCGACAGGGGGCTAAAGGGCTACACCTTC. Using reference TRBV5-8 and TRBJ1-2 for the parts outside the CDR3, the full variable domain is EAGVTQSPTHLIKTRGQQATLRCSPISGHTSVYWYQQALGLGLQFLLWYDEGEERNRGNFPPRFSGRQFPNYSSELNVNALELEDSALYLCASSPDRGLKGYTFGSGTRLTVV.

CDR3 DNA: TGTGCCAGCAGTGAATTTCGGACAGGGTGGGTAGAGACCCAGTACTTC. Translated: CASSEFRTGWVETQYF. This chain joins TRBV25-1 and TRBJ2-5; TRBD1 aligns across 8 bases. The J segment lost 4 bases and the V segment lost 1 base, leaving 8 bases of the junction unmatched. This CDR3 is built from 16 residues. Per germline, CDR1 MGHDK and CDR2 SYGVNS.

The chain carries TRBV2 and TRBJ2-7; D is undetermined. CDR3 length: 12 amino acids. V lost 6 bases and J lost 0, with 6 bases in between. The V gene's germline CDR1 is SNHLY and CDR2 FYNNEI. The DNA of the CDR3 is TGTGCCAGCAGCCAGGACTCCTACGAGCAGTACTTC. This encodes CASSQDSYEQYF. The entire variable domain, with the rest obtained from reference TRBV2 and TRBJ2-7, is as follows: EPEVTQTPSHQVTQMGQEVILRCVPISNHLYFYWYRQILGQKVEFLVSFYNNEISEKSEIFDDQFSVERPDGSNFTLKIRSTKLEDSAMYFCASSQDSYEQYFGPGTRLTVT.

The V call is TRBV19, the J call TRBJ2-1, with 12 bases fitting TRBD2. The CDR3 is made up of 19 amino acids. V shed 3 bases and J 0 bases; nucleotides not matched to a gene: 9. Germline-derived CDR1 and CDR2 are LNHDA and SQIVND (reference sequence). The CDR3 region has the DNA TGTGCCAGTAGTATCTCATCTAGCGGGAGGGGTCGCTCCTACAATGAGCAGTTCTTC. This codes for CASSISSSGRGRSYNEQFF.